Listed below are T cell receptor beta chains from one sample, sequenced in a study of T cell changes during pregnancy in multiple sclerosis. TCRdb's table, derived via immunoSEQ multiplex PCR, lists solely in-frame clones and lacks some. The sample lists tens of thousands of clones, roughly 91% occurring once. The source material was peripheral blood, sampled in the third trimester of pregnancy. These receptors were obtained from a female donor in good health, enrolled as a control in a pregnancy study. Each CDR3 is given with its conserved first and last residue. A D gene is named only where the DNA matches it firmly.

D	V	J	CDR3	DNA
.	TRBV18	TRBJ1-2	CASSHPGTPRSYGYTF	TGTGCCAGCTCACACCCCGGGACTCCAAGGTCCTATGGCTACACCTTC
.	TRBV28	TRBJ1-3	CASSSPDSEKSSGNTIYF	TGTGCCAGCAGTTCTCCGGACAGTGAAAAAAGCTCTGGAAACACCATATATTTT
TRBD1	TRBV7-8	TRBJ2-3	CASSPHRTGSTDTQYF	TGTGCCAGCAGCCCTCACAGGACAGGGTCCACAGATACGCAGTATTTT
.	TRBV27	TRBJ1-2	CASSALDGQGYYGYTF	TGTGCCAGCAGTGCCTTGGACGGGCAGGGGTACTATGGCTACACCTTC
TRBD1	TRBV28	TRBJ1-1	CASSFPGLQGWTFF	TGTGCCAGCAGTTTTCCGGGATTACAGGGGTGGACTTTCTTT
.	TRBV2	TRBJ2-7	CASSRESYEQYF	TGTGCCAGCAGTCGGGAGTCCTACGAGCAGTACTTC
.	TRBV7-9	TRBJ1-4	CASSRTVATNEKLFF	TGTGCCAGCAGCCGGACAGTTGCAACTAATGAAAAACTGTTTTTT
TRBD1	TRBV19	TRBJ1-1	CASSISGQGGTEAFF	TGTGCCAGTAGTATAAGCGGACAGGGAGGCACTGAAGCTTTCTTT
.	TRBV6-5	TRBJ2-3	CASSHEEGWTDTQYF	TGTGCCAGCAGCCACGAGGAGGGGTGGACAGATACGCAGTATTTT
.	TRBV10-3	TRBJ1-2	CAISESGGVNYGYTF	TGTGCCATCAGTGAGTCAGGGGGTGTAAACTATGGCTACACCTTC
.	TRBV6-6	TRBJ1-3	CASSYSEGGGNTIYF	TGTGCCAGCAGTTACTCCGAGGGCGGTGGAAACACCATATATTTT
TRBD1	TRBV7-2	TRBJ2-7	CASSPGPGQGDEQYF	TGTGCCAGCAGCCCCGGGCCGGGACAGGGGGACGAGCAGTACTTC
TRBD1	TRBV6-5	TRBJ2-7	CASSLRQGGYEQYF	TGTGCCAGCAGTTTGAGACAGGGGGGCTACGAGCAGTACTTC
TRBD2	TRBV10-3	TRBJ2-3	CAIRPGLAGPKPDTQYF	TGTGCCATCAGACCTGGACTAGCGGGGCCGAAGCCAGATACGCAGTATTTT
.	TRBV11-2	TRBJ2-7	CASSYQTYGSYEQYF	TGTGCCAGCAGCTACCAAACGTACGGCTCCTACGAGCAGTACTTC
TRBD1	TRBV4-3	TRBJ2-3	CASSQDPGTGSDTQYF	TGCGCCAGCAGCCAAGATCCCGGGACAGGGTCAGATACGCAGTATTTT
.	TRBV6-6	TRBJ2-3	CASCSQGDTQYF	TGTGCCAGCTGCTCCCAGGGCGATACGCAGTATTTT